This T cell receptor (beta chain) originates from a study of CD4 T cells in relation to SARS-CoV-2 and coronaviruses. Study details: After roughly 9 days of antigen culture, PBMC TCR beta CDR3s were sequenced. The HLA restriction of the shared crossreactive spike epitopes was mapped.

The unexposed donors gave CD4+ T cells in about 2011-2018, prior to COVID-19. CD4+ T cells were isolated from the cells after about ten days of culture. As cell numbers allowed, unexposed-donor CD4+ T cells faced SARS-CoV-2 S/N and four cold-coronavirus spikes. As concerns this clone: Its antigen is as yet unknown.

V lost 3 bases to trimming and J lost 3 bases, with 14 bases between them. Germline CDR1 reads MNHEY; CDR2 reads SVGAGI. The length of the CDR3 is 16 residues. The method was immunoSEQ multiplex PCR; TCRdb's version includes in-frame clones alone and lacks a portion of them. The data show 21,000 or so clones, about 81% seen once. This TCR derives from a human donor in good health. The rearrangement uses TRBV6-5 and TRBJ2-2; D might be TRBD1 or TRBD2, each matching 5 bases. The sequencing input was CD4+ T cells from PBMCs, cultured in vitro. The CDR3 sequence is CASSYGTGPYTGELFF. The CDR3 coding sequence is TGTGCCAGCAGTTATGGGACGGGACCTTACACCGGGGAGCTGTTTTTT.